This TCR beta chain was captured by sequencing in a study of cytomegalovirus exposure and HLA in healthy donors. Looked up from germline, CDR1 is SGHVS and CDR2 is FQNEAQ. J gave up 5 bases and V 0 bases, and 2 bases lay outside the gene matches. The CDR3 sequence is 16 residues long. Clones were read by immunoSEQ multiplex PCR, and TCRdb kept only the in-frame ones, dropping some. The data contain fewer than 85,000 clones, 94% of them singletons. The chain uses TRBV7-8 and TRBJ2-3, with TRBD2 identical over 13 bases. Material: PBMCs. The TCR originated in a woman in her late teens or twenties in good health and CMV-seronegative. CDR3 in amino acids: CASSLAGLAGKDTQYF. CDR3 nucleotides: TGTGCCAGCAGCTTAGCGGGACTAGCGGGAAAAGATACGCAGTATTTT. The full variable domain, with the rest looked up from reference TRBV7-8 and TRBJ2-3, is GAGVSQSPRYKVAKRGQDVALRCDPISGHVSLFWYQQALGQGPEFLTYFQNEAQLDKSGLPSDRFFAERPEGSVSTLKIQRTQQEDSAVYLCASSLAGLAGKDTQYFGPGTRLTVL.